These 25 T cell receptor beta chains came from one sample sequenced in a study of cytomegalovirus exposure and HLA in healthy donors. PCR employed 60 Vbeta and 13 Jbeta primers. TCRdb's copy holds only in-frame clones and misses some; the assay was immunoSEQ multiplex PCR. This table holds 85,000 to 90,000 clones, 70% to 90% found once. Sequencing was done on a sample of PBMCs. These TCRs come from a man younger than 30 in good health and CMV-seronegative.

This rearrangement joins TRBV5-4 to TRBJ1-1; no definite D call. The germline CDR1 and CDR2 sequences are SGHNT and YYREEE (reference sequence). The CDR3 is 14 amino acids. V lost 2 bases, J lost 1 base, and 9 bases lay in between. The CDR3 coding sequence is TGTGCCAGCAGCTTCGGGTCGGCGAACACTGAAGCTTTCTTT. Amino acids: CASSFGSANTEAFF.

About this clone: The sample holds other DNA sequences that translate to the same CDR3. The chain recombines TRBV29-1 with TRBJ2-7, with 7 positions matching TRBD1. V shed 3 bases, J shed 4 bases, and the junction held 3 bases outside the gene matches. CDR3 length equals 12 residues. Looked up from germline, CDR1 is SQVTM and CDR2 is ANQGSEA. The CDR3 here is CSVEDRRYEQYF. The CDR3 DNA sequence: TGCAGCGTTGAGGACAGGAGGTACGAGCAGTACTTC.

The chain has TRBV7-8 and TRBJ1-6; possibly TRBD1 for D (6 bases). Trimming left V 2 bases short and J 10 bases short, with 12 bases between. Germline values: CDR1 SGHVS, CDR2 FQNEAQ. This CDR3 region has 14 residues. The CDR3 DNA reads TGTGCCAGCAGCTTATCAGGGGTGGGGTCACCCCTCCACTTT. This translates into CASSLSGVGSPLHF.

The CDR3 DNA is TGTGCCAGCAGCTTAGTGGTGGGGCGCGGCACTGAAGCTTTCTTT. Its protein is CASSLVVGRGTEAFF. The V call is TRBV11-2, the J call TRBJ1-1; tentative D call: TRBD1 (5 bases). Germline loops: CDR1 SGHAT, CDR2 FQNNGV. This CDR3 region has 15 residues. V gave up 1 base and J gave up 4 bases, with 13 bases separating them.

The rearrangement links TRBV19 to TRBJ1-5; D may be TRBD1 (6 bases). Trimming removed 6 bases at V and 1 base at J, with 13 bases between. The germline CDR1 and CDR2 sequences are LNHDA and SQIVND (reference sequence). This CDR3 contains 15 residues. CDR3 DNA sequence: TGTGCCAGTAGGCTCCACAGGGTAAGCAATCAGCCCCAGCATTTT. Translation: CASRLHRVSNQPQHF.

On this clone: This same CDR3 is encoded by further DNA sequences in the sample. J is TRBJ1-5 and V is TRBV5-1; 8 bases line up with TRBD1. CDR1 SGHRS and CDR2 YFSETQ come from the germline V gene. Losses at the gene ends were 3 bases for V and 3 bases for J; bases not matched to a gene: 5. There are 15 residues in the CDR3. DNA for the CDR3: TGCGCCAGCAGCTACGGACAGGGCGCCAATCAGCCCCAGCATTTT. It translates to CASSYGQGANQPQHF.

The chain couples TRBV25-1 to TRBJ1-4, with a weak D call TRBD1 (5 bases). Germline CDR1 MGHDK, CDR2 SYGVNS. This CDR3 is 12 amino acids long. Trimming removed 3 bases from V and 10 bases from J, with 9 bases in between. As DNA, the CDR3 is TGTGCCAGCAGTGACTCGGGGGGAAAACTGTTTTTT. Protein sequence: CASSDSGGKLFF.

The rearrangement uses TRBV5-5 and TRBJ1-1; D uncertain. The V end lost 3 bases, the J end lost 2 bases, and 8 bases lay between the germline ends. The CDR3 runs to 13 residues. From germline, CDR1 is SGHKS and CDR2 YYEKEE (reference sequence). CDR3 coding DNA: TGTGCCAGCAGCTCGGTCCCAAACACTGAAGCTTTCTTT. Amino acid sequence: CASSSVPNTEAFF.

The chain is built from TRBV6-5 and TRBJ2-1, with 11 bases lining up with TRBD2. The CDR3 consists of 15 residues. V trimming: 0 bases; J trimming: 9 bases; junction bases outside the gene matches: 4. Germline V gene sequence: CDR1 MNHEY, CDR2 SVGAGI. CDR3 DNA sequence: TGTGCCAGCAGTTACTCAGAACTAGCGGGAGCTGAGCAGTTCTTC. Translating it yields CASSYSELAGAEQFF.

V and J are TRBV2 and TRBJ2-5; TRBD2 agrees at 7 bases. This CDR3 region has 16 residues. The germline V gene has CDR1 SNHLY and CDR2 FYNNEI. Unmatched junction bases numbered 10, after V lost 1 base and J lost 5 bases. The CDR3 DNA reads TGTGCCAGCAGTGAAGAGAGAGGGGAGGGTCGGGAGACCCAGTACTTC. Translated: CASSEERGEGRETQYF.

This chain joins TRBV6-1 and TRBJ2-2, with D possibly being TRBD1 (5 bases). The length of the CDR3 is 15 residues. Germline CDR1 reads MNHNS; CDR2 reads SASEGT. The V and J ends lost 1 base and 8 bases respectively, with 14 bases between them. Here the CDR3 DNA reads TGTGCCAGCAGTGAAGGTTCAGGGCGCCTTGGGGAGCTGTTTTTT. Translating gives CASSEGSGRLGELFF.

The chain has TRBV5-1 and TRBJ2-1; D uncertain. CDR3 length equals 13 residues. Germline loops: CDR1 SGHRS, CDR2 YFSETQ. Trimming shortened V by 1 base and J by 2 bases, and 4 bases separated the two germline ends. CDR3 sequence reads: CASSLPTYNEQFF. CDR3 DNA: TGCGCCAGCAGCTTGCCTACCTACAATGAGCAGTTCTTC.

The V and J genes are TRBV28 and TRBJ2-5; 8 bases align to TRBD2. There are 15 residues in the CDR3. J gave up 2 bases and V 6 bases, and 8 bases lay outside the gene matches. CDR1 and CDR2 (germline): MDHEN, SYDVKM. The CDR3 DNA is TGTGCCAGCAGAAAACTAGCGGCCCCTCAAGAGACCCAGTACTTC. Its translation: CASRKLAAPQETQYF.

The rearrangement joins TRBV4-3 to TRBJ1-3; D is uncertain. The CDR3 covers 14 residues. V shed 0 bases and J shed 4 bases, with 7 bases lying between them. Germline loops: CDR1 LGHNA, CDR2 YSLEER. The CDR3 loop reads CASSQDPVGNTIYF. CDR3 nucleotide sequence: TGCGCCAGCAGCCAAGACCCGGTAGGAAACACCATATATTTT.

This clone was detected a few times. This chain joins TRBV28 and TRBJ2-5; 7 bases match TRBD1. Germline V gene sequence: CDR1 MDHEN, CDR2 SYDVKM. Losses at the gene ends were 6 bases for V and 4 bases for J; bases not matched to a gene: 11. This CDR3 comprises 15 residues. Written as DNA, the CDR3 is TGTGCCAGCAGCTTGGGGGCTTCAGGGGGAGAGACCCAGTACTTC. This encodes CASSLGASGGETQYF.

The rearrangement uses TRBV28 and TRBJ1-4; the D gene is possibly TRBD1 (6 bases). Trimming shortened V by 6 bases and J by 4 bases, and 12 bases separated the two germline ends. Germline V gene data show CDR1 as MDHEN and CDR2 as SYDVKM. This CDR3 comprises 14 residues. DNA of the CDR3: TGTGCCAGCAGCCCAGGGGCCGATAATGAAAAACTGTTTTTT. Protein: CASSPGADNEKLFF.

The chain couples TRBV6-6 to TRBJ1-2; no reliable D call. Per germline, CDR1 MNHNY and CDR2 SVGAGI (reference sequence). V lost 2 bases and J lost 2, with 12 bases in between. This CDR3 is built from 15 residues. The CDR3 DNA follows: TGTGCCAGCAGTTACCCTCGACACCCGAACTATGGCTACACCTTC. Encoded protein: CASSYPRHPNYGYTF.

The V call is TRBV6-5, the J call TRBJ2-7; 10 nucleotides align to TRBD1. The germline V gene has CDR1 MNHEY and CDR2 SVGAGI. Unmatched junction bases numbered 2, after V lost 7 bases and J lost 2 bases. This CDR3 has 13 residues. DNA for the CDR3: TGTGCCAGCACCGGGACAGGGGCCTACGAGCAGTACTTC. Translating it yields CASTGTGAYEQYF.

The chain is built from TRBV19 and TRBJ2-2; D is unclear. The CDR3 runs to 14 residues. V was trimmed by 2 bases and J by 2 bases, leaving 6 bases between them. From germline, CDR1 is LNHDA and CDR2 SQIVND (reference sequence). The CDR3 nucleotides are TGTGCCAGTAGTATACGTATCAACACCGGGGAGCTGTTTTTT. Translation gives CASSIRINTGELFF.

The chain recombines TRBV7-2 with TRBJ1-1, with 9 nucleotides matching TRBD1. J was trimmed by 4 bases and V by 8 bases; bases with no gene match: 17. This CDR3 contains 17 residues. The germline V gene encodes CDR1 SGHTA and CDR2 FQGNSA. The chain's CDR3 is CASLSPRRDRVGTEAFF. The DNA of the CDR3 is TGTGCCAGCCTCTCCCCTCGGCGGGACAGGGTTGGCACTGAAGCTTTCTTT.

The CDR3 DNA sequence: TGTGCCAGCCAGGGAAACTCCTATAATTCACCCCTCCACTTT. Translation: CASQGNSYNSPLHF. The chain links TRBV6-5 to TRBJ1-6; TRBD1 is a possible D gene (5 bases). Per the germline V gene, CDR1 is MNHEY and CDR2 is SVGAGI. Trimming cost V 8 bases and J 0 bases, with 8 bases left between them. The CDR3 is 14 amino acids.

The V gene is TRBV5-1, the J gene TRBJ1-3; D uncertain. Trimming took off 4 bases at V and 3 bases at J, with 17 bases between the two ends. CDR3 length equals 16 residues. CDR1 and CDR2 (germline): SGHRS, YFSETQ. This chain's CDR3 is CASSLTSPGIGNTIYF. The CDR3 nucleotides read TGCGCCAGCAGCCTCACGTCTCCGGGTATTGGAAACACCATATATTTT.

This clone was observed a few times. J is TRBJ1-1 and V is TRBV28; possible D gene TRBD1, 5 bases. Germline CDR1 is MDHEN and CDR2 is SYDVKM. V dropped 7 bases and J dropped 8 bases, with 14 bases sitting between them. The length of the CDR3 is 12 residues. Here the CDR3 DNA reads TGTGCCAGCATAATAGGGGCGCAGGAAGCTTTCTTT. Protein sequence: CASIIGAQEAFF.

The CDR3: CASLFSTGLNNSPLHF. The CDR3 nucleotides read TGTGCCAGCCTCTTTTCTACAGGATTAAATAATTCACCCCTCCACTTT. This rearrangement joins TRBV5-6 to TRBJ1-6; TRBD1 is a possible D gene (5 bases). The ends were cut back, 7 bases at V and 5 bases at J, with 19 bases in the middle. The germline CDR1 and CDR2 sequences are SGHDT and YYEEEE. The CDR3 spans 16 residues.

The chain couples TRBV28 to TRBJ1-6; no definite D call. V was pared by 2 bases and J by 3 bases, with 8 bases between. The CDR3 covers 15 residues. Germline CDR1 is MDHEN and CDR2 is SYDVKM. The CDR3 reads CASSLGSFYNSPLHF. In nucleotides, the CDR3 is TGTGCCAGCAGTTTAGGCAGTTTCTATAATTCACCCCTCCACTTT.